One and the same sample provided the 25 T cell receptor beta chains below, sequenced in a study of blood T cell repertoires in COVID-19. The data were produced by immunoSEQ multiplex PCR, yet TCRdb's version contains in-frame clones alone and is incomplete. The sample shows 200,000 to 250,000 clones, almost 90% of them seen only once. Sequencing input: peripheral blood. These receptors all come from a young man with active or convalescent COVID-19.

CDR3 sequence (DNA): TGTGCCAGCAGCGACACCTCAGGGGGAAGAAACACTGAAGCTTTCTTT. Translating gives CASSDTSGGRNTEAFF. This chain connects TRBV9 to TRBJ1-1, with 7 nucleotides matching TRBD1. The germline V gene encodes CDR1 SGDLS and CDR2 YYNGEE. The CDR3 has 16 residues. With V trimmed by 3 bases and J by 2 bases, 10 bases remained unmatched.

This clone is a singleton in its sample. This sequence joins TRBV6-5 and TRBJ1-5; 7 bases align to TRBD1. Germline CDR1 MNHEY, CDR2 SVGAGI. Germline trimming cut 6 bases from V and 3 bases from J; bases unmatched to any gene: 5. The CDR3 contains 14 residues. The CDR3 region has the DNA TGTGCCAGCAGGCGGGACAGTACCAATCAGCCCCAGCATTTT. It encodes CASRRDSTNQPQHF.

The chain employs TRBV5-4 and TRBJ2-3; 8 nucleotides agree with TRBD2. Looked up from germline, CDR1 is SGHNT and CDR2 is YYREEE (reference sequence). The junction had 2 bases not matched to a gene; V was cut back by 0 bases and J by 2 bases. The CDR3 runs 15 residues. This chain's CDR3 is CASSLASGYTDTQYF. Here the CDR3 DNA reads TGTGCCAGCAGCTTGGCTAGCGGGTACACAGATACGCAGTATTTT.

The gene calls are TRBV2 and TRBJ1-2; D may be TRBD1 (5 bases). Trimming removed 2 bases from V and 7 bases from J, with 11 bases in between. The CDR3 totals 13 residues. Germline V lookup: CDR1 SNHLY, CDR2 FYNNEI. CDR3 amino acids: CASSELGGGGYTF. For the CDR3, the DNA is TGTGCCAGCAGTGAACTCGGGGGAGGTGGCTACACCTTC.

Regarding this clone: Other DNA sequences in this sample translate to the same CDR3. This chain links TRBV2 with TRBJ1-5; 8 positions agree with TRBD1. The germline V gene encodes CDR1 SNHLY and CDR2 FYNNEI. This CDR3 has 14 amino acids. V dropped 3 bases and J dropped 5; count of bases not matched to a gene: 3. The CDR3 DNA follows: TGTGCCAGCAGTGAGGGACAGGTCTATCAGCCCCAGCATTTT. This translates into CASSEGQVYQPQHF.

The chain has TRBV28 and TRBJ1-5, with 8 bases identical to TRBD1. CDR3 length equals 14 residues. The trim removed 5 bases at V and 7 bases at J, leaving 7 bases unmatched. Germline V gene sequence: CDR1 MDHEN, CDR2 SYDVKM. The DNA for the CDR3 is TGTGCCAGCAGTCCCCAGACAGGGGTGCAGCCCCAGCATTTT. It specifies CASSPQTGVQPQHF.

The chain is built from TRBV27 and TRBJ1-1; TRBD1 matches 12 bases. V shed 7 bases and J 5 bases; nucleotides not matched to a gene: 11. CDR1 and CDR2 (germline): MNHEY, SMNVEV (reference sequence). This CDR3 has 16 amino acids. The CDR3 here is CASINRDRGLRTEAFF. The CDR3 DNA follows: TGTGCCAGCATTAACCGGGACAGGGGGCTGCGGACTGAAGCTTTCTTT.

The J gene is TRBJ2-1, the V gene TRBV13; possibly TRBD2 for D (5 bases). V was trimmed by 8 bases and J by 3 bases, leaving 14 bases between them. The germline V gene has CDR1 PRHDT and CDR2 FYEKMQ (reference sequence). This CDR3 spans 14 amino acids. The CDR3 loop is CASGPEENYNEQFF. The CDR3 DNA reads as TGTGCCAGCGGCCCGGAGGAAAACTACAATGAGCAGTTCTTC.

The V call is TRBV27, the J call TRBJ2-1, with 11 bases lining up with TRBD2. V lost 4 bases, J lost 5 bases, and 7 bases stayed unmatched. CDR1 MNHEY and CDR2 SMNVEV come from the germline V gene (reference sequence). CDR3 size: 16 residues. This CDR3 is CASSYIPGLADNEQFF. The CDR3 bases are TGTGCCAGCAGTTATATACCGGGACTAGCGGACAATGAGCAGTTCTTC.

J is TRBJ1-4 and V is TRBV27; the match to TRBD1 covers 8 bases. V lost 5 bases, J lost 7 bases, and 9 bases stayed unmatched. Germline V gene lookup returns CDR1 MNHEY and CDR2 SMNVEV (reference sequence). This CDR3 has 15 amino acids. CDR3 amino acids: CASSPGQGAGEKLFF. The CDR3 nucleotides read TGTGCCAGCAGTCCTGGACAGGGAGCTGGTGAAAAACTGTTTTTT.

On this clone: Other DNA sequences in the same sample also yield this CDR3. The chain links TRBV29-1 to TRBJ2-1; D remains unclear. Between the trimmed V and J ends, which lost 2 bases and 6 bases, there was a span of 8 bases. Germline V CDR1 and CDR2: SQVTM, ANQGSEA. The CDR3 has 12 amino acids. In nucleotides, the CDR3 is TGCAGCGTTGAACGAGTTGGCAATGAGCAGTTCTTC. It yields the protein CSVERVGNEQFF.

This rearrangement joins TRBV9 to TRBJ2-3, with TRBD2 matching over 7 bases. With 4 bases clipped from V and 4 bases from J, the junction kept 12 bases outside the gene matches. Germline assignment: CDR1 SGDLS and CDR2 YYNGEE. The CDR3 runs to 16 residues. This CDR3 is CASSPRGGSVADTQYF. The CDR3 DNA follows: TGTGCCAGCAGCCCCCGAGGCGGGAGTGTCGCAGATACGCAGTATTTT. Complete variable domain (other parts from reference TRBV9 and TRBJ2-3): DSGVTQTPKHLITATGQRVTLRCSPRSGDLSVYWYQQSLDQGLQFLIQYYNGEERAKGNILERFSAQQFPDLHSELNLSSLELGDSALYFCASSPRGGSVADTQYFGPGTRLTVL.

The chain recombines TRBV11-2 with TRBJ1-1; maybe TRBD1 (6 bases). This CDR3 region has 17 residues. Germline CDR1 and CDR2: SGHAT and FQNNGV. Trimming took off 3 bases at V and 6 bases at J, with 23 bases between the two ends. The CDR3 nucleotides are TGTGCCAGCAGCTTTGAGGTTATAGTGACGGGGGGCCCTGAAGCTTTCTTT. Translated, it gives CASSFEVIVTGGPEAFF.

V usage is TRBV6-5 and J usage is TRBJ1-3, with 7 bases lining up with TRBD1. Germline V gene lookup returns CDR1 MNHEY and CDR2 SVGAGI. There are 15 residues in the CDR3. J was trimmed by 2 bases and V by 5 bases; bases with no gene match: 6. CDR3 in amino acids: CASSPLDRAGNTIYF. CDR3 DNA: TGTGCCAGCAGTCCCCTTGACAGGGCTGGAAACACCATATATTTT.

This chain links TRBV25-1 with TRBJ1-1; 10 nucleotides line up with TRBD1. The CDR3 has 15 residues. The germline V gene encodes CDR1 MGHDK and CDR2 SYGVNS. Trimming cost V 6 bases and J 5 bases; bases outside gene matches: 9. The CDR3 spells CASRPPGQGWTEAFF. CDR3 bases: TGTGCCAGCAGACCCCCGGGACAGGGGTGGACTGAAGCTTTCTTT.

The rearrangement uses TRBV27 and TRBJ1-2, with D possibly TRBD1 on 5 matching bases. Trimming left V 10 bases short and J 6 bases short, with 15 bases between. The CDR3 contains 12 residues. Germline CDR1 is MNHEY and CDR2 is SMNVEV (reference sequence). The CDR3 sequence is CATRGVLDGYTF. The CDR3 DNA is TGTGCCACCCGGGGGGTCCTAGATGGCTACACCTTC.

The rearrangement links TRBV27 to TRBJ1-1; D possibly corresponds to TRBD1 (6 bases). There are 14 residues in the CDR3. Trimming removed 6 bases from V and 1 base from J, with 12 bases in between. In germline, CDR1 is MNHEY, CDR2 SMNVEV (reference sequence). The DNA of the CDR3 is TGTGCCAGCAGGGACAGTCTCCCGAACACTGAAGCTTTCTTT. Protein sequence: CASRDSLPNTEAFF.

The chain combines TRBV19 with TRBJ1-1, with D unclear. This CDR3 has 17 residues. Germline CDR1 and CDR2: LNHDA and SQIVND (reference sequence). V lost 9 bases and J 1 base, leaving 24 bases between the germline ends. CDR3 region: CASKTPGKGGPNTEAFF. The CDR3 DNA sequence: TGTGCCAGCAAAACCCCGGGGAAGGGAGGACCGAACACTGAAGCTTTCTTT.

V usage is TRBV28 and J usage is TRBJ1-2, with TRBD1 as a possible D gene (6 bases). The germline V gene encodes CDR1 MDHEN and CDR2 SYDVKM. The CDR3 extends over 11 amino acids. V lost 4 bases, J lost 6 bases, and 6 bases lay in between. For the CDR3, the DNA is TGTGCCAGCAGTTACAGGGATGGCTACACCTTC. Its protein product is CASSYRDGYTF.

The V and J genes are TRBV3-1 (or the pseudogene TRBV3-2) and TRBJ2-1; 12 nucleotides line up with TRBD2. V trimming: 4 bases; J trimming: 7 bases; junction bases outside the gene matches: 8. CDR1 is LGHDT and CDR2 is YNNKEL in the germline V gene (reference sequence). The CDR3 is 16 residues long. The CDR3 DNA reads TGTGCCAGCAGCCCTCTAGCGGGAGGGGTAAGGAATGAGCAGTTCTTC. This sequence encodes CASSPLAGGVRNEQFF.

The rearrangement joins TRBV9 to TRBJ2-7, with TRBD2 as a possible D gene (6 bases). This CDR3 has 14 amino acids. Germline V gene sequence: CDR1 SGDLS, CDR2 YYNGEE. The V and J ends lost 4 bases and 0 bases respectively, with 11 bases between them. The CDR3 coding sequence is TGTGCCAGCAGCCCAACGACTAGCTCCTACGAGCAGTACTTC. Its translation is CASSPTTSSYEQYF.

CDR3 protein: CASSLDRGYEQYF. The CDR3 DNA reads TGTGCCAGCAGCTTAGACAGGGGGTACGAGCAGTACTTC. The chain recombines TRBV7-9 with TRBJ2-7, with 8 bases lining up with TRBD1. There are 13 residues in the CDR3. CDR1 is SEHNR and CDR2 is FQNEAQ in the germline V gene (reference sequence). V was clipped by 1 base and J by 4 bases; unmatched bases: 0.

The chain has TRBV19 and TRBJ2-1; 7 nucleotides align to TRBD1. The germline V gene has CDR1 LNHDA and CDR2 SQIVND (reference sequence). The CDR3 contains 13 residues. The V segment lost 5 bases and the J segment 7 bases; nucleotides outside the gene matches: 5. This CDR3 reads CASSLTGTNEQFF. DNA of the CDR3: TGTGCCAGTAGTTTGACAGGGACGAATGAGCAGTTCTTC.

This clone appeared once. The J gene is TRBJ1-2, the V gene TRBV28, with D maybe TRBD1 (6 bases). The CDR3 is 14 amino acids. V lost 6 bases, J lost 8 bases, and 19 bases lay in between. CDR1 is MDHEN, CDR2 SYDVKM, per germline. This chain's CDR3 is CASRNRERERGYTF. The CDR3 DNA is TGTGCCAGCAGGAACAGGGAAAGGGAGAGGGGCTACACCTTC.

The chain has TRBV12-5 and TRBJ1-1, with D maybe TRBD1 (5 bases). Trimming took 0 bases from V and 4 from J, leaving 9 bases between them. Per germline, CDR1 LGHNT and CDR2 FRNRAP. The CDR3 totals 14 residues. The CDR3 bases are TGTGCTAGTGGTTTGGTCATCCAGGGCACTGAAGCTTTCTTT. This sequence encodes CASGLVIQGTEAFF.